One TCR beta chain is described in this entry. This clone was seen more than once but under ten times. Its antigen has not been determined. No base-level quality is on record; no much larger clone is a single base apart. Each donor gave one peripheral blood draw, approximately 110 mL on average, collected into heparinised tubes. A BD FACSAria II and a panel including CD45RO, CCR7, CD25, CD127, CD95 and CD27 were used to sort naive, central memory, regulatory and stem cell-like memory CD4+ T cells. All sorted populations exceeded 95% purity. PBMCs were separated immediately by Lymphoprep density gradient centrifugation and were stained directly, without being cultured. Samples were stained and sorted in pairs, with one healthy donor and one patient per experiment, so that batch effects were minimized. This record comes from a study of beta chain features in type 1 diabetes (dated by TCRdb to between 2018 and 2020). For the study in its entirety: No differences in mean age, gender distribution, total cell number or subset yield were found between patients and healthy donors. A total of about 100,000,000 sorted cells were examined across all samples, and RNA yield correlated strongly with the number of cells per subset. The study compared the TCRB repertoires of sorted circulating CD4+ T cell subsets in recently diagnosed type 1 diabetes patients with those in matched healthy donors. Naive and central memory subsets were obtained from all 28 donors, but regulatory and stem cell-like memory subsets were isolated from only 8 patients and roughly 8 healthy donors.

On the study overall, not on this receptor specifically: At VDJ recombination sites, patients with type 1 diabetes made fewer insertions and deleted more nucleotides, a pattern implying thymic rearrangement abnormalities. PCR may preferentially amplify shorter templates, but because patient and control samples were amplified and corrected together, any resulting skew would affect both groups equally. In all four CD4+ subsets, TCRB CDR3 length was moderately but significantly shorter in type 1 diabetes patients. The naive, central memory and regulatory TCRB repertoires appeared to resemble one another more closely among patients than among healthy donors. HLA sub-analyses involved small numbers of individuals, so any influence of HLA type on TCRB rearrangement remained unresolved. Because cDNA was sequenced instead of genomic DNA, activated cells with high expression could be over-represented, although the groups did not differ in activation or CD3 levels.

The High Capacity cDNA Reverse Transcription Kit was used to reverse transcribe all of the isolated RNA, meaning that expressed TCRB transcripts were what got sequenced. Deep immunoSEQ sequencing was applied to naive, central memory and regulatory T cell samples, giving an average of roughly 3.3 million total reads per sample. After sorted cells were lysed in RLT buffer, RNA was extracted with DNase-treated RNeasy Micro or Mini kits, with the choice depending on cell number. To prevent cross-contamination, every cell subset was processed on its own, while patient and healthy donor samples were processed together. The immunoSEQ multiplex PCR was used to amplify TCRB sequences from cDNA, generating 87-bp fragments that spanned the CDR3 region. The amplicons were sequenced using the Illumina HiSeq platform. In the paper's pipeline: Synthetic template baselines were used to correct PCR bias computationally, reads within Hamming distance 2 were collapsed, and singletons that could not be merged were discarded. Reads were aligned against IMGT to assign V, D and J genes, CDR3 length and insertions or deletions at six rearrangement sites. Clonotype counts were normalized to sorted cell number within each subset before computing true diversity and Gini coefficients with the tcR R package. Repertoire sharing was quantified using the overlap coefficient calculated on TCRB nucleotide sequences. Out-of-frame TCRB sequences from naive cells were analyzed to stand in for the pre-selection repertoire. TCRdb retrieved this table from immuneACCESS and kept in-frame rearrangements only. Not all clones are present; in checked studies, unresolved V genes account for under half, and no reason is known for the remainder. The DNA was the basis for D and trimming; V, J and clone size are from that table. The sample profile shows about 340,000 clones; 13% of them were found once. Roughly 0.015% of the sample lies in the top ten.

The CDR3 runs 14 residues from the cysteine to the phenylalanine. The only DNA kept is the CDR3, 42 bases in frame from the first base. The germline V and J ends show losses of 7 bases and 4 bases respectively, and no gene match explains 10 bases of the junction. The germline V gene encodes CDR1 SQVTM and CDR2 ANQGSEA. Sequenced material: naive CD4+ T cells from blood. Sample cell subset or site, as interpreted from the label and publication: true naive CD4+ T cells. In this chain, TRBV29-1 is recombined with TRBJ1-1; 9 central nucleotides agree with TRBD1. The sequence came from a woman aged 18 to 35 with type 1 diabetes. The CDR3 protein: CSAGQGTSSTEAFF. The DNA sequence is given as TGCAGCGCCGGACAGGGGACGTCGAGCACTGAAGCTTTCTTT. Joined to the reference TRBV29-1 and TRBJ1-1 proteins, this CDR3 gives the full variable domain: SAVISQKPSRDICQRGTSLTIQCQVDSQVTMMFWYRQQPGQSLTLIATANQGSEATYESGFVIDKFPISRPNLTFSTLTVSNMSPEDSSIYLCSAGQGTSSTEAFFGQGTRLTVV.